The next 9 T cell receptor beta chains were all read from a single sample in a study of neurological immune-mediated disorders. From the 5' RACE reads, TCRdb called clonotypes with MiXCR, one entry per CDR3 protein. The table shows around 50,000 distinct CDR3 sequences, with about 12% occurring only once. Time point defined: longitudinal time-point 2. Sequenced sample: PBMCs. The receptors stem from a male donor with HTLV-1-associated myelopathy (HAM/TSP).

This clonotype has a count of ten or more. The V and J genes are TRBV20-1 and TRBJ2-1; 7 nucleotides match TRBD2. There are 12 residues in the CDR3. The germline gives CDR1 DFQATT, CDR2 SNEGSKA (reference sequence). The CDR3 DNA reads as TGCGGCGGGGAGGGCCCCTACAATGAGCAGTTCTTC. It is translated as CGGEGPYNEQFF.

This clonotype was found many times. The chain employs TRBV11-3 and TRBJ2-1; the D is unclear. This CDR3 contains 13 residues. V was cut by 3 bases and J by 6 bases, with 9 bases left in between. Looked up from germline, CDR1 is SGHNT and CDR2 is YENEEA. The CDR3 DNA reads as TGTGCCAGCAGCTTTGACGGCTTCAATGAGCAGTTCTTC. Its translation is CASSFDGFNEQFF.

This clonotype was detected many times. This chain connects TRBV7-2 to TRBJ1-2; maybe TRBD1 (5 bases). The CDR3 runs to 17 residues. V lost 1 base to trimming and J lost 1 base, with 16 bases between them. The germline gives CDR1 SGHTA, CDR2 FQGNSA. In DNA, the CDR3 is TGTGCCAGCAGCTTAGAAGGGGCCAGCAGTCATAACTATGGCTACACCTTC. As protein: CASSLEGASSHNYGYTF.

This clonotype was found many times. The chain couples TRBV20-1 to TRBJ2-7, with TRBD1 identical over 9 bases. The germline V gene encodes CDR1 DFQATT and CDR2 SNEGSKA (reference sequence). CDR3 length equals 15 residues. With V trimmed by 0 bases and J by 4 bases, 7 bases remained unmatched. The CDR3 DNA reads as TGCAGTGCTAGAGAGCCGGGACAGGGAGGGTACGAGCAGTACTTC. It is translated as CSAREPGQGGYEQYF.

This clonotype was seen at least ten times. The chain combines TRBV15 with TRBJ1-1; D uncertain. The CDR3 runs to 15 residues. Germline CDR1 reads LNHNV; CDR2 reads YYDKDF (reference sequence). Trimming shortened V by 0 bases and J by 4 bases, and 12 bases separated the two germline ends. The CDR3 sequence: CATSRDPNLGTEAFF. CDR3 nucleotide sequence: TGTGCCACCAGCAGAGACCCGAACCTCGGCACTGAAGCTTTCTTT.

This clonotype was counted at least ten times. The rearrangement joins TRBV7-2 to TRBJ2-5; 8 bases match TRBD2. The trim removed 2 bases at V and 6 bases at J, leaving 20 bases unmatched. This CDR3 is built from 19 residues. CDR1 is SGHTA and CDR2 is FQGNSA in the germline V gene. This chain's CDR3 is CASSLRGITGGGTPKTQYF. The CDR3 DNA follows: TGTGCCAGCAGCTTAAGGGGAATAACGGGAGGGGGGACCCCCAAGACCCAGTACTTC.

In its sample, this clonotype was seen many times. The chain recombines TRBV7-9 with TRBJ2-7; D not certain. This CDR3 region has 15 residues. CDR1 is SEHNR and CDR2 is FQNEAQ in the germline V gene (reference sequence). V dropped 5 bases and J dropped 4 bases, with 18 bases sitting between them. The CDR3 is CASSPTAPNNYEQYF. CDR3 bases: TGTGCCAGCAGCCCCACTGCCCCTAATAATTACGAGCAGTACTTC.

This clonotype was observed at least ten times. The chain is built from TRBV11-2 and TRBJ2-1; 14 nucleotides line up with TRBD2. Germline loops: CDR1 SGHAT, CDR2 FQNNGV. The trim removed 5 bases at V and 9 bases at J, leaving 9 bases unmatched. The CDR3 is 16 residues long. This CDR3 is CASSPTGTSGGPEQFF. In DNA form, the CDR3 reads TGTGCCAGCAGCCCGACAGGGACTAGCGGGGGACCTGAGCAGTTCTTC.

This clonotype has a count of ten or more. The chain combines TRBV6-4 with TRBJ1-5; TRBD1 might be the D (6 bases). This CDR3 comprises 16 residues. Per germline, CDR1 MRHNA and CDR2 SNTAGT. Trimming shortened V by 0 bases and J by 4 bases, and 13 bases separated the two germline ends. CDR3 nucleotide sequence: TGTGCCAGCAGTGACTCGACAGGACGTCGAAATCAGCCCCAGCATTTT. It specifies CASSDSTGRRNQPQHF.